This T cell receptor beta chain emerged from a study of long-term antiretroviral therapy in people with HIV. Study-level findings and limits: Investigators report no available data on ART adherence, viral resistance or therapy changes. Dominating the repertoire at all time points were the clones that expanded before ART.

This clone was counted a few times. Its target is not known. Runs used v3.0 of the immunoSEQ assay and were done at survey level. Sequencing efforts were directed toward roughly 40,000-50,000 T-cell genomes per sample. The table came from immunoSEQ multiplex PCR; TCRdb's copy has only in-frame clones and leaves some out. Found here are tens of thousands of clones, around 88% of them singletons; the top ten hold 5% to 6%. Germline CDR1 is MNHEY and CDR2 is SVGAGI. The CDR3 sequence is 15 residues long. Losses at the gene ends were 7 bases for V and 2 bases for J; bases not matched to a gene: 8. Sequences were derived from unsorted PBMCs, sampled approximately 4.5 years after starting antiretroviral therapy. This sequence joins TRBV6-5 and TRBJ2-7; TRBD1 agrees at 10 bases. This receptor was obtained from a man aged 25-40 years with HIV. This CDR3 is CASTRAGQGPYEQYF. In nucleotides, the CDR3 is TGTGCCAGCACTCGAGCGGGACAGGGGCCCTACGAGCAGTACTTC.